This paragraph reports one T cell receptor (beta chain). The sample belongs to a study of blood T cell repertoires in COVID-19. Study summary: Material from acute and convalescent COVID-19 was sourced from the United States, Italy and Spain. From T cells, B-cell-depleted T cells, or PBMCs came the material, which was cDNA or gDNA.

Per the original data handling: Amplification with reference gene primers provided the estimates of nucleated cell counts. Here immunoSEQ multiplex PCR was the method, and the copy in TCRdb shows in-frame clones only, minus some. V and J calls plus clone size are reproduced from that table; the DNA served to infer D and trimming. The sample records over 45,000 clones, approximately 84% being singletons. Germline V lookup: CDR1 KGHDR, CDR2 SFDVKD. The CDR3 runs to 15 residues. Trimming at V came to 4 bases and at J to 3 bases, leaving 5 bases not matched to a gene. Material for sequencing was peripheral blood. This sequence originates from a man in his 70s with active COVID-19. The chain employs TRBV24-1 and TRBJ2-3; 8 bases align to TRBD2. CDR3 sequence reads: CATSDGTSPTDTQYF. DNA of the CDR3: TGTGCCACCAGTGACGGGACTAGTCCTACAGATACGCAGTATTTT.